These T cell receptor beta chains were read from a single sample in a study of blood T cell repertoires in COVID-19. Data came from immunoSEQ multiplex PCR; TCRdb stores just in-frame clones and leaves some out. This sample has 90,000 or so clones, with approximately 91% found just once. Material: peripheral blood. These receptors were obtained from a human donor with active COVID-19. The donor label of this sample is uncertain. Each CDR3 is given with its conserved first and last residue. Each record gives: clone size, V gene, D gene, J gene, CDR3 DNA, CDR3 protein. The D gene is left open where the match is weak. Rows may omit the clone size; those that give it use once, few, many or a size class.

-	TRBV6-5	TRBD1	TRBJ1-4	TGTGCCAGCAGACACCAGTTGGGACAGGGGGAAAAACTGTTTTTT	CASRHQLGQGEKLFF
-	TRBV10-3	TRBD1	TRBJ1-2	TGTGCCATCAGTGAGTATGGACAGGGGGCAATCAATGGCTACACCTTC	CAISEYGQGAINGYTF
few	TRBV2	TRBD1	TRBJ1-1	TGTGCCAGCAGGACGGGGCAGGGGGCTTCAGCTGAAGCTTTCTTT	CASRTGQGASAEAFF
-	TRBV3-1/TRBV3-2	-	TRBJ2-5	TGTGCCAGCAGCCAAGACCCCGGAGGGCAAGAGACCCAGTACTTC	CASSQDPGGQETQYF
-	TRBV9	-	TRBJ2-2	TGTGCCAGCAGCGTACAGGGCACCGGGGAGCTGTTTTTT	CASSVQGTGELFF
-	TRBV25-1	TRBD1	TRBJ1-4	TGTGCCAGCAGTGAGTCGAGCGACAGGGGAGGCTATGAAAAACTGTTTTTT	CASSESSDRGGYEKLFF
-	TRBV12-3/TRBV12-4	-	TRBJ1-1	TGTGCCAGCAGTCGGGACAATTTGGGCGCTTTCTTT	CASSRDNLGAFF
once	TRBV14	-	TRBJ2-1	TGTGCCAGCAGCCAAGCGTACAATGAGCAGTTCTTC	CASSQAYNEQFF
-	TRBV9	-	TRBJ1-1	TGTGCCAGCAGCGGACAGGTGGGGTATAGCACTGAAGCTTTCTTT	CASSGQVGYSTEAFF
-	TRBV7-9	-	TRBJ2-3	TGTGCCAGCAGCTTCTCGGGCTTTCGGGAGGATACGCAGTATTTT	CASSFSGFREDTQYF
-	TRBV5-1	TRBD2	TRBJ2-7	TGCGCCAGCAGCTTAGCGGGGTCCTCCTACGAGCAGTACTTC	CASSLAGSSYEQYF
once	TRBV24-1	-	TRBJ1-4	TGTGCCACCAGTGATTCGACCCCGGGAGGGGCTGAAAAACTGTTTTTT	CATSDSTPGGAEKLFF
-	TRBV21-1	-	TRBJ1-1	TGTGCCAGCAGCAAAGAAAACGGACAGACCATGAACACTGAAGCTTTCTTT	CASSKENGQTMNTEAFF
-	TRBV4-3	TRBD2	TRBJ2-2	TGCGCCAGCAGCCAAGATCGAATAGCGGGGGGCGGTACCGGGGAGCTGTTTTTT	CASSQDRIAGGGTGELFF
-	TRBV28	-	TRBJ1-2	TGTGCCAGCAGAGGGGAAAACTATGGCTACACCTTC	CASRGENYGYTF
-	TRBV6-5	TRBD2	TRBJ2-1	TGTGCCAGCAGACCTAGCGGGGTATACAATGAGCAGTTCTTC	CASRPSGVYNEQFF
once	TRBV9	TRBD1	TRBJ2-1	TGTGCCAGCAGCGTAGAGGGGGCGGGTTGGAGACACAATGAGCAGTTCTTC	CASSVEGAGWRHNEQFF
-	TRBV20-1	-	TRBJ1-1	TGCAGTGCTAGTGATTATGCAGGAAGGGGATCTGAAGCTTTCTTT	CSASDYAGRGSEAFF
-	TRBV11-2	-	TRBJ1-4	TGTGCCAGCAGCCCATACAGCGGGGCTAATGAAAAACTGTTTTTT	CASSPYSGANEKLFF
-	TRBV7-2	-	TRBJ2-1	TGTGCCAGCAGCTTAGCACTAGCCTCCTACAATGAGCAGTTCTTC	CASSLALASYNEQFF
-	TRBV3-1/TRBV3-2	-	TRBJ2-7	TGTGCCAGCAGCCAAGACTCCGAGCAGTACTTC	CASSQDSEQYF
-	TRBV27	-	TRBJ1-1	TGTGCCAGCGTCAAGGGAGGCGCTGAAGCTTTCTTT	CASVKGGAEAFF
-	TRBV6-4	TRBD2	TRBJ2-3	TGTGCCAGCAGTACTAGCGGGGGGGCAGATACGCAGTATTTT	CASSTSGGADTQYF
-	TRBV5-1	TRBD2	TRBJ2-1	TGCGCCAGCAGCTTGCTCGTAGCGGGGGCCTACAATGAGCAGTTCTTC	CASSLLVAGAYNEQFF
few	TRBV7-9	TRBD1	TRBJ1-1	TGTGCCAGCAGCTTAGCGGCCGGGACAGGGGAGCACACTGAAGCTTTCTTT	CASSLAAGTGEHTEAFF
-	TRBV5-4	-	TRBJ1-2	TGTGCCAGCAGCCCCTCCTGGAGGGGTAAGATCGAAATTACTAACTATGGCTACACCTTC	CASSPSWRGKIEITNYGYTF
-	TRBV5-1	-	TRBJ2-5	TGCGCCAGCAGCTGGGAGTTCCGGGTGGAGACCCAGTACTTC	CASSWEFRVETQYF
-	TRBV24-1	TRBD1	TRBJ1-2	TGTGCCACCAGCAAGTCGGACAGGGTCGTTGGCTACACCTTC	CATSKSDRVVGYTF
-	TRBV10-3	TRBD2	TRBJ2-3	TGTGCCATCAGTGAGTCCCTAGCGGGGACCACAGATACGCAGTATTTT	CAISESLAGTTDTQYF
-	TRBV9	TRBD1	TRBJ2-1	TGTGCCAGCAGCGCGAGAGAGGTACCGGGACAGGGTGCGTACAATGAGCAGTTCTTC	CASSAREVPGQGAYNEQFF
-	TRBV5-1	-	TRBJ2-5	TGCGCCAGCGCTAATGGACAGTCCCAAGAGACCCAGTACTTC	CASANGQSQETQYF
once	TRBV5-1	-	TRBJ1-1	TGCGCCAGCAGCTTAGTTTGGCCAATGAACACTGAAGCTTTCTTT	CASSLVWPMNTEAFF
-	TRBV19	TRBD1	TRBJ1-2	TGTGCCAGTAGTAGGACAGGGCCAGGCTACACCTTC	CASSRTGPGYTF
-	TRBV7-8	TRBD1	TRBJ1-5	TGTGCCAGCAGCAGAGACAGGGGACCCAATCAGCCCCAGCATTTT	CASSRDRGPNQPQHF
-	TRBV27	-	TRBJ2-7	TGTGCCAGCAGTCTAACGGGGGGCCACTACGAGCAGTACTTC	CASSLTGGHYEQYF
-	TRBV10-3	TRBD1	TRBJ2-7	TGTGCCATCAAGCCAGGGGGTATTAACGAGCAGTACTTC	CAIKPGGINEQYF
-	TRBV10-3	-	TRBJ2-1	TGTGCCATCCGAGGGGGAGAAGTCTACAATGAGCAGTTCTTC	CAIRGGEVYNEQFF
-	TRBV2	TRBD1	TRBJ1-2	TGTGCCAGCACTAAACTTCTAGTACAGGGGAACTATGGCTACACCTTC	CASTKLLVQGNYGYTF
once	TRBV9	-	TRBJ1-6	TGTGCCAGCAGCGTAGGGACAGAGAATTCACCCCTCCACTTT	CASSVGTENSPLHF
-	TRBV5-6	-	TRBJ1-2	TGTGCCAGCAGCTTGAGTGGTCAGGGCCCCATATATGGCTACACCTTC	CASSLSGQGPIYGYTF
-	TRBV20-1	-	TRBJ2-7	TGCAGCAGGGGACGCCCCTACGAGCAGTACTTC	CSRGRPYEQYF
-	TRBV6-1	TRBD2	TRBJ2-2	TGTGCCAGCAGTGAAATTGGGACTAGCGGGGGGGAAGCCGGGGAGCTGTTTTTT	CASSEIGTSGGEAGELFF
-	TRBV21-1	-	TRBJ1-2	TGTGCCAGCAGGTCAGGGTATTCCGGCTACACCTTC	CASRSGYSGYTF
once	TRBV7-2	-	TRBJ2-3	TGTGCCAGCAGCTACGACAGATCTACAGATACGCAGTATTTT	CASSYDRSTDTQYF
-	TRBV2	-	TRBJ2-3	TGTGCCAGCAGTGTATCGGGACTGGGCCCAGATACGCAGTATTTT	CASSVSGLGPDTQYF
-	TRBV7-9	TRBD2	TRBJ2-1	TGTGCCAGCAGCGATGGACTAGCGGGGGACAATGAGCAGTTCTTC	CASSDGLAGDNEQFF
-	TRBV7-2	-	TRBJ2-7	TGTGCCAGCAGCTTAGTGGGAGTTCAATCCTACGAGCAGTACTTC	CASSLVGVQSYEQYF
-	TRBV7-2	TRBD1	TRBJ1-2	TGTGCCAGCAGCCCGACGCAGGGGGCGCGGATGGCTAACTATGGCTACACCTTC	CASSPTQGARMANYGYTF
-	TRBV2	-	TRBJ2-2	TGTGCCAGCAGTGAGGATTTACGGGGAGGGCTGTTTTTT	CASSEDLRGGLFF
once	TRBV5-4	TRBD2	TRBJ2-7	TGTGCCAGCAGCTCCCAAACCCGGGGGGTCTTGTCCAACGAGCAGTACTTC	CASSSQTRGVLSNEQYF
-	TRBV14	-	TRBJ2-7	TGTGCCAGCAGCCTCACCCGAGCCTACGCCCCCTACGAGCAGTACTTC	CASSLTRAYAPYEQYF